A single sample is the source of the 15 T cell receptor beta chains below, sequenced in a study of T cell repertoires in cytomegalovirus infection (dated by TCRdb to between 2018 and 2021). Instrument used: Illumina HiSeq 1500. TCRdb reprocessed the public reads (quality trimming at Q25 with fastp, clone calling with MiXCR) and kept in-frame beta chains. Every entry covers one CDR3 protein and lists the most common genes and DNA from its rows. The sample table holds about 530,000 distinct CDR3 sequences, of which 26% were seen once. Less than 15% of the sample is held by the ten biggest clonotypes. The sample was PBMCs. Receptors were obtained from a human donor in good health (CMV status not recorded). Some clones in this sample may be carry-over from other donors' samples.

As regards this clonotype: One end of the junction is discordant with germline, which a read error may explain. Here the CDR3 reads CASSFDRQPPAF. DNA of the CDR3: TGTGCCAGCAGCTTCGACCGTCAACCTCCGGCCTTC. V and J are TRBV7-2 and TRBJ2-7; D gene ambiguous. Per the germline V gene, CDR1 is SGHTA and CDR2 is FQGNSA. The CDR3 is 12 amino acids.

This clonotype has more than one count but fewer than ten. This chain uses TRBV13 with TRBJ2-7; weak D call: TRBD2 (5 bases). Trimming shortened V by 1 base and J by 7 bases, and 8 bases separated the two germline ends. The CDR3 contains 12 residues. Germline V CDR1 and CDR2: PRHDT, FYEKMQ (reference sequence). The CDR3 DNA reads TGTGCCAGCAGCTTAGAAACGGGGGAGCAGTACGTC. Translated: CASSLETGEQYV.

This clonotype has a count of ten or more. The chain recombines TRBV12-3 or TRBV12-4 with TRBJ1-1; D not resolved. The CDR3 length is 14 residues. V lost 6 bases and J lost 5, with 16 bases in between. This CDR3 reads CASSNNMHRTEAFF. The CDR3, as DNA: TGTGCCAGCAGCAACAACATGCACCGGACTGAAGCTTTCTTT.

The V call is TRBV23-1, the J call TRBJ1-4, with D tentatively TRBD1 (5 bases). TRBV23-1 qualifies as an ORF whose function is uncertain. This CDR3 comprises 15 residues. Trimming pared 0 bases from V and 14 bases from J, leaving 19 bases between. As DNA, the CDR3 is TGCGCCAGCAGTCAATCGAGGGGCAGCCCAGGACTCCTGTTTTTT. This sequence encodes CASSQSRGSPGLLFF.

The CDR3 region has the DNA TGTGCCAGCTCACCACCGAAGGCCTCTGGGGCCAACGTCCTGACTTTC. This encodes CASSPPKASGANVLTF. The V and J genes are TRBV18 and TRBJ2-6; D gene uncertain. CDR3 length: 16 residues. V lost 0 bases and J lost 0, with 6 bases in between. From germline, CDR1 is KGHSH and CDR2 LQKENI.

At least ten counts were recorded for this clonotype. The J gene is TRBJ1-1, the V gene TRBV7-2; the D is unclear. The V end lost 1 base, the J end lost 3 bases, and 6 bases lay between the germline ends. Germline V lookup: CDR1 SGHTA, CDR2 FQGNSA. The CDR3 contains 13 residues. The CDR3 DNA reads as TGTGCCAGCAGCTTAGTGGAATACACTGAAGCTTTCTTT. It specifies CASSLVEYTEAFF.

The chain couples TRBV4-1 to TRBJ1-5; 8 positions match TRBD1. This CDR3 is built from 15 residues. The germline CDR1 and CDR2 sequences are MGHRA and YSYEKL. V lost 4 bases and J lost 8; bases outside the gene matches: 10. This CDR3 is CASSLADRGAEPQHF. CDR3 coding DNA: TGCGCCAGCAGCCTAGCAGACAGGGGCGCGGAGCCCCAGCATTTT.

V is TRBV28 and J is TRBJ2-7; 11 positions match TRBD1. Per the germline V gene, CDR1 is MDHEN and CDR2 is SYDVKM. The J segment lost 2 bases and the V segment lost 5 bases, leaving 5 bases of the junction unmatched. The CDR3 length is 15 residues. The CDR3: CASSTTGQGAYEQYF. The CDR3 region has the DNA TGTGCCAGCAGTACAACGGGACAGGGGGCCTACGAGCAGTACTTC.

CDR3 nucleotides: TGTGCCAGCAGTTCCACACGGGACAGGGCTTGGAGCAATCAGCCCCAGCATTTT. Its translation: CASSSTRDRAWSNQPQHF. The chain carries TRBV6-2 or TRBV6-3 and TRBJ1-5; 9 nucleotides line up with TRBD1. J was trimmed by 1 base and V by 4 bases; bases with no gene match: 11. Germline assignment: CDR1 MNHEY and CDR2 SVGEGT. This CDR3 has 18 residues.

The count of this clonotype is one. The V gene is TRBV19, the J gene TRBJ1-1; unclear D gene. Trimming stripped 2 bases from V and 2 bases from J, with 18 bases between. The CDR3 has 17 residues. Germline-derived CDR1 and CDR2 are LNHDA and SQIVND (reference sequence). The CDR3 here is CASSILQGPTSNTEAFF. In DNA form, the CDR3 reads TGTGCCAGTAGTATACTTCAAGGGCCCACCTCTAACACTGAAGCTTTCTTT.

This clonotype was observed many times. CDR3 nucleotides: TGTGCCAGCAGGGGACTCGGGAACACCATATATTTT. Translation: CASRGLGNTIYF. The chain has TRBV12-3 or TRBV12-4 and TRBJ1-3; TRBD1 is a possible D gene (5 bases). Trimming removed 6 bases from V and 7 bases from J, with 10 bases in between. The CDR3 loop spans 12 amino acids.

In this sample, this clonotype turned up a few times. The CDR3 spells CSVGQVPNEEQFF. In DNA, the CDR3 is TGCAGCGTCGGACAGGTCCCTAATGAGGAGCAGTTCTTC. V usage is TRBV29-1 and J usage is TRBJ2-1; 7 bases match TRBD1. The CDR3 is 13 residues long. Germline CDR1 SQVTM, CDR2 ANQGSEA. Germline trimming cut 6 bases from V and 10 bases from J; bases unmatched to any gene: 12.

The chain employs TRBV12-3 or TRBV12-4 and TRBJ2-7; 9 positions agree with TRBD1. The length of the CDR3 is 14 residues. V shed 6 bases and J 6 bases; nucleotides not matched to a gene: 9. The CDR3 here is CASSMGQGNGEQYV. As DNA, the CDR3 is TGTGCCAGCAGCATGGGACAGGGAAATGGCGAGCAGTACGTC.

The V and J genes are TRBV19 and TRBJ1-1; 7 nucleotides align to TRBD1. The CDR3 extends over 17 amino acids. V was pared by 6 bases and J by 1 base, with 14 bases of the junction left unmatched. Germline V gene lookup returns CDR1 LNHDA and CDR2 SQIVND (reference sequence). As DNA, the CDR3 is TGTGCCAGTAGAAGAACTATATCGGGACAGCCGAACACTGAAGCTTTCTTT. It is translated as CASRRTISGQPNTEAFF.

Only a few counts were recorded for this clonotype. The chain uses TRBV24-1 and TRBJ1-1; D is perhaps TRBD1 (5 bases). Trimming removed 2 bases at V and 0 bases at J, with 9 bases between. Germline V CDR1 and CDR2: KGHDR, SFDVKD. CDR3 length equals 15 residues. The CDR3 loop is CATSDSQGVNTEAFF. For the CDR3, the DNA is TGTGCCACCAGTGATTCCCAGGGAGTGAACACTGAAGCTTTCTTT.